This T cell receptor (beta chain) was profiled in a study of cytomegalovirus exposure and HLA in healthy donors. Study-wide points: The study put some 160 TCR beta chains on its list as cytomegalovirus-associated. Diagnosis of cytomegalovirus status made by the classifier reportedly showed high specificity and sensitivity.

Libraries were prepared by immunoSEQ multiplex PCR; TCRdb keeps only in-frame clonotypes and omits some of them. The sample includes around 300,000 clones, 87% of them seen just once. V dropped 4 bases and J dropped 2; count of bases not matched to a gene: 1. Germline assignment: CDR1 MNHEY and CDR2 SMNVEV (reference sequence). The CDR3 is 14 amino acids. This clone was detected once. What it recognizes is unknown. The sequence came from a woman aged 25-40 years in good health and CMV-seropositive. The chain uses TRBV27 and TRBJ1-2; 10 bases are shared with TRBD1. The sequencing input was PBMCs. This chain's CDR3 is CASSWGQGNYGYTF. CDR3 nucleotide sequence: TGTGCCAGCAGTTGGGGACAGGGGAACTATGGCTACACCTTC.